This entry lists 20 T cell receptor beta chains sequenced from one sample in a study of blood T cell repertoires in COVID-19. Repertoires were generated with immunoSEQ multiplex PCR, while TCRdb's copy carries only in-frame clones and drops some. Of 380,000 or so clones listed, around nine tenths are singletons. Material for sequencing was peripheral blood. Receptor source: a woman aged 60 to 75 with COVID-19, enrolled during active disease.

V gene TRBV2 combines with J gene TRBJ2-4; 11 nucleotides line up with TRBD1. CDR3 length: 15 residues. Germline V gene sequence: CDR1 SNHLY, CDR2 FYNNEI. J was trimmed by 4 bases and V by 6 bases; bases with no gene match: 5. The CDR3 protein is CASRTGTGGKNIQYF. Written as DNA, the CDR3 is TGTGCCAGCAGGACCGGGACAGGGGGTAAAAACATTCAGTACTTC.

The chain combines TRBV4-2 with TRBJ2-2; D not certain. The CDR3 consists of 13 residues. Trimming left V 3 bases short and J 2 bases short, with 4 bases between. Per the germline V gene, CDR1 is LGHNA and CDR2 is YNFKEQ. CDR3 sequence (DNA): TGTGCCAGCAGCCATAAAAACACCGGGGAGCTGTTTTTT. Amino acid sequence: CASSHKNTGELFF.

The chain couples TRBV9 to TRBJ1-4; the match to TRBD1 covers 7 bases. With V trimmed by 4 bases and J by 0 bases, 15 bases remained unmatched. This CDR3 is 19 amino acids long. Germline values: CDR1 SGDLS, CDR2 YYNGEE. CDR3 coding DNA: TGTGCCAGCAGCCCACACAGGACAGGAGAAGAAGCAACTAATGAAAAACTGTTTTTT. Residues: CASSPHRTGEEATNEKLFF.

CDR3: CAWVLAGTDTQYF. CDR3 bases: TGTGCCTGGGTACTAGCGGGCACAGATACGCAGTATTTT. The genes are TRBV30 and TRBJ2-3; TRBD2 agrees at 8 bases. The junction had 2 bases not matched to a gene; V was cut back by 5 bases and J by 1 base. CDR1 and CDR2 (germline): GTSNPN, SVGIG (reference sequence). This CDR3 is 13 amino acids long.

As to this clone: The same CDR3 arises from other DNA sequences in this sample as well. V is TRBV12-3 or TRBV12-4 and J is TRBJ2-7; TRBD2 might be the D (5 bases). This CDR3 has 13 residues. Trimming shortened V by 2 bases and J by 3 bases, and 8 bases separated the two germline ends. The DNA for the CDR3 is TGTGCCAGCAGTTTACGCGAGGGCTACGAGCAGTACTTC. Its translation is CASSLREGYEQYF.

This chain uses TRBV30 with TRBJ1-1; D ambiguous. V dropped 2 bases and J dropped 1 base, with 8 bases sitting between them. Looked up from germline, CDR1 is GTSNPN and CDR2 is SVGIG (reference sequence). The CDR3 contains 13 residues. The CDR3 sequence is CAWSLDTNTEAFF. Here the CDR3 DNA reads TGTGCCTGGAGTTTAGATACGAACACTGAAGCTTTCTTT.

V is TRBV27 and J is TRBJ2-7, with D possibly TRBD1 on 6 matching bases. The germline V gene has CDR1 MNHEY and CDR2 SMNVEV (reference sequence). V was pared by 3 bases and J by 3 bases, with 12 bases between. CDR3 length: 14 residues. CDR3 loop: CASSFTRGGYEQYF. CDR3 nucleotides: TGTGCCAGCAGTTTCACCAGGGGTGGCTACGAGCAGTACTTC.

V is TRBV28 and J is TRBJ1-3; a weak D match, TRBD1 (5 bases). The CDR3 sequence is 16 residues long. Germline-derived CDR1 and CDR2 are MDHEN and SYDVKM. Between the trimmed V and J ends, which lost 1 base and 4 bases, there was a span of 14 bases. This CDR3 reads CASSLSAGMGGNTIYF. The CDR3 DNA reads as TGTGCCAGCAGTTTATCGGCAGGGATGGGCGGAAACACCATATATTTT. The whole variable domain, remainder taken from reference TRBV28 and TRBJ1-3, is DVKVTQSSRYLVKRTGEKVFLECVQDMDHENMFWYRQDPGLGLRLIYFSYDVKMKEKGDIPEGYSVSREKKERFSLILESASTNQTSMYLCASSLSAGMGGNTIYFGEGSWLTVV.

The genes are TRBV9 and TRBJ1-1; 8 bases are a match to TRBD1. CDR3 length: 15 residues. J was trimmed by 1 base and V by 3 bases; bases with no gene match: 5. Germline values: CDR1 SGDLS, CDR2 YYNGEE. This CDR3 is CASSAVDRGNTEAFF. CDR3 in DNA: TGTGCCAGCAGCGCGGTTGACAGGGGGAACACTGAAGCTTTCTTT. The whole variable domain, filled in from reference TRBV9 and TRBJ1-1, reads DSGVTQTPKHLITATGQRVTLRCSPRSGDLSVYWYQQSLDQGLQFLIQYYNGEERAKGNILERFSAQQFPDLHSELNLSSLELGDSALYFCASSAVDRGNTEAFFGQGTRLTVV.

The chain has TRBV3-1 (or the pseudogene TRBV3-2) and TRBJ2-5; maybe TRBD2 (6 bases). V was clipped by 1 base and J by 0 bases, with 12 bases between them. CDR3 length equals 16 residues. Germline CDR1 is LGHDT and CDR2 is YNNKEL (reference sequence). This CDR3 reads CASSQVGGEDQETQYF. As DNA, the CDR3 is TGTGCCAGCAGCCAAGTCGGCGGGGAGGACCAAGAGACCCAGTACTTC.

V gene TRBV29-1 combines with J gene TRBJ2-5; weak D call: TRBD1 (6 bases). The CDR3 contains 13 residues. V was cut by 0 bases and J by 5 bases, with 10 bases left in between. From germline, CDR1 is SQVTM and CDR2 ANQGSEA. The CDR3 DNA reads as TGCAGCGTTGAAGAGGGGGCAGGGGAGACCCAGTACTTC. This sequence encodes CSVEEGAGETQYF.

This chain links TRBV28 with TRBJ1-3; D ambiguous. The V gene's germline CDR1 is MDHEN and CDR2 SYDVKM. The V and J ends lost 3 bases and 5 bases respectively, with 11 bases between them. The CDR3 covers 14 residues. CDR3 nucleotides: TGTGCCAGCAGTTTGGGCAGCTATAGAAACACCATATATTTT. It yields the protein CASSLGSYRNTIYF. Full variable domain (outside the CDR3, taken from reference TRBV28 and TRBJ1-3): DVKVTQSSRYLVKRTGEKVFLECVQDMDHENMFWYRQDPGLGLRLIYFSYDVKMKEKGDIPEGYSVSREKKERFSLILESASTNQTSMYLCASSLGSYRNTIYFGEGSWLTVV.

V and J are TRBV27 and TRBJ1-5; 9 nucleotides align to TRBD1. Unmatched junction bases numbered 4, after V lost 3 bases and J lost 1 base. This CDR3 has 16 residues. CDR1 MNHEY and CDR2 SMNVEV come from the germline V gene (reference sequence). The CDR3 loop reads CASSFTGGASNQPQHF. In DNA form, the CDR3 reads TGTGCCAGCAGTTTTACAGGGGGCGCGAGCAATCAGCCCCAGCATTTT.

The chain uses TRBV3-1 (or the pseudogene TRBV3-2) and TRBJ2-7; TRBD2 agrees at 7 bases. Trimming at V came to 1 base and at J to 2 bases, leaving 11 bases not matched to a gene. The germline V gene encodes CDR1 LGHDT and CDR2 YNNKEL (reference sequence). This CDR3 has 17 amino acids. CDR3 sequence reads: CASSQGPPMSGAYEQYF. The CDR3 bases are TGTGCCAGCAGCCAAGGACCCCCTATGAGCGGGGCCTACGAGCAGTACTTC.

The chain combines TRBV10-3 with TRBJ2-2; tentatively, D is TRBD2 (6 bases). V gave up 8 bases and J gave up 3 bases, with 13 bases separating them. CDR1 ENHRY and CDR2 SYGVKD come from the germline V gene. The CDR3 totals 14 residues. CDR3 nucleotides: TGTGCCATCGGGCGGCAGCGGGACACCGGGGAGCTGTTTTTT. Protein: CAIGRQRDTGELFF.

CDR3 sequence: CASSWRQGGTDTQYF. The CDR3 nucleotides read TGTGCCAGCAGTTGGAGACAGGGAGGCACAGATACGCAGTATTTT. V gene TRBV27 combines with J gene TRBJ2-3, with 7 positions matching TRBD1. With 4 bases clipped from V and 1 base from J, the junction kept 5 bases outside the gene matches. From germline, CDR1 is MNHEY and CDR2 SMNVEV (reference sequence). The CDR3 length is 15 residues.

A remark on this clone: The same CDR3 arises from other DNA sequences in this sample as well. The CDR3 loop reads CASSLGGDSYNEQFF. CDR3 DNA sequence: TGCGCCAGCAGCTTGGGCGGGGACTCCTACAATGAGCAGTTCTTC. The genes are TRBV5-1 and TRBJ2-1, with D perhaps matching TRBD2 (6 bases). Germline loops: CDR1 SGHRS, CDR2 YFSETQ. V dropped 0 bases and J dropped 0 bases, with 7 bases sitting between them. The CDR3 runs to 15 residues.

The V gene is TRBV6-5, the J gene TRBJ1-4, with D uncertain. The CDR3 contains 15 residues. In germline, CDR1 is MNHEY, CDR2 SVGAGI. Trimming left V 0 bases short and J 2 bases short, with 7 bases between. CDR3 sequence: CASSYSAGTNEKLFF. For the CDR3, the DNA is TGTGCCAGCAGTTACTCGGCTGGTACTAATGAAAAACTGTTTTTT.

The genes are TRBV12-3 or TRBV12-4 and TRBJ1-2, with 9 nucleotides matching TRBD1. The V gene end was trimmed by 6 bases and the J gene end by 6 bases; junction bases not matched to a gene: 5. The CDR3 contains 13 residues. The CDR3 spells CASRGQGSDGYTF. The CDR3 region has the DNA TGTGCCAGCAGGGGACAGGGATCGGATGGCTACACCTTC.

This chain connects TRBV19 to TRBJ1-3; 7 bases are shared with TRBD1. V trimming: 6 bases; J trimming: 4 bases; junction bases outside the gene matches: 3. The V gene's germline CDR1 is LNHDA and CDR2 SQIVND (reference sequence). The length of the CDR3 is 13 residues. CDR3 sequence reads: CASRKGQGNTIYF. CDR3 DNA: TGTGCCAGTAGAAAGGGACAGGGAAACACCATATATTTT.